The rows below give T cell receptor beta chains drawn from one sample of a study of blood T cell repertoires in COVID-19. The method was immunoSEQ multiplex PCR; TCRdb's version includes in-frame clones alone and lacks a portion of them. The table includes more than 300,000 clones, 85% to 90% detected once. Sequenced: peripheral blood. The receptors were gathered from a woman aged 70-85 years with COVID-19, enrolled during active disease. Both conserved end residues are part of each CDR3. D genes are given only for firm matches. Clone size is stated in some rows and not others, as once, few, many or a class when expanded.

J gene	V gene	clone size	D gene	CDR3 DNA	CDR3 protein
TRBJ1-1	TRBV18	NA	NA	TGTGCCAGCTCGCCCGACATCCAGGGCACTGAAGCTTTCTTT	CASSPDIQGTEAFF
TRBJ2-5	TRBV24-1	NA	NA	TGTGCCACCAGTGATTTCGGGGAGACCCAGTACTTC	CATSDFGETQYF
TRBJ1-2	TRBV5-1	NA	TRBD1	TGCGCCAGCAGCTTACGTACAGGGGGCATGTATGGCTACACCTTC	CASSLRTGGMYGYTF
TRBJ2-3	TRBV19	NA	TRBD1	TGTGCCAGTAGTATTCCGGGACAGGGGGCGGAGATGGATACGCAGTATTTT	CASSIPGQGAEMDTQYF
TRBJ1-2	TRBV11-2	NA	TRBD1	TGTGCCAGCAGCCCACAGGGGGCAACCGGCTACACCTTC	CASSPQGATGYTF
TRBJ1-5	TRBV5-1	NA	NA	TGCGCCAGCAGCTTGGCCGGGGCAGGGCAGGGGCAGCCCCAGCATTTT	CASSLAGAGQGQPQHF
TRBJ1-3	TRBV6-6	NA	NA	TGTGCCAGCAGTTACGCAGGGAAATCTGGAAACACCATATATTTT	CASSYAGKSGNTIYF
TRBJ1-2	TRBV3-1/TRBV3-2	NA	NA	TGTGCCAGCAGCCATGGTCAGAACTATGGCTACACCTTC	CASSHGQNYGYTF
TRBJ1-5	TRBV28	NA	TRBD1	TGTGCCAGCAGTTCCCTAATCCTGACAGGGCGCTTCCATCAGCCCCAGCATTTT	CASSSLILTGRFHQPQHF
TRBJ1-3	TRBV14	NA	NA	TGTGCCAGCAGCCAGAGGAGCTCTGGAAACACCATATATTTT	CASSQRSSGNTIYF
TRBJ2-7	TRBV9	NA	NA	TGTGCCAGCAGCGTCGACGGGGGGCTTCCCTACGAGCAGTACTTC	CASSVDGGLPYEQYF
TRBJ1-5	TRBV9	NA	NA	TGTGCCAGCAGCTCAGCCAGTTCAGGGCAGCCCCAGCATTTT	CASSSASSGQPQHF
TRBJ1-2	TRBV2	NA	NA	TGTGCCAGCAGTGTCCACGACAGAACCTATGGCTACACCTTC	CASSVHDRTYGYTF
TRBJ1-1	TRBV2	NA	NA	TGTGCCAGCAGACTCGGTTTAGGGGCACTGAACACTGAAGCTTTCTTT	CASRLGLGALNTEAFF
TRBJ2-6	TRBV9	NA	NA	TGTGCCAGCACCAGCTCTGGGGCCAACGTCCTGACTTTC	CASTSSGANVLTF
TRBJ1-5	TRBV4-3	few	NA	TGCGCCAGCAGCCAAGATCGAACGGTCAATCAGCCCCAGCATTTT	CASSQDRTVNQPQHF
TRBJ1-2	TRBV6-4	few	NA	TGTGCCAGCATTTACAGGGTAAACTATGGCTACACCTTC	CASIYRVNYGYTF
TRBJ1-5	TRBV18	NA	NA	TGTGCCAGCTCATCGGGCCCGGGGGAGCCCCAGCATTTT	CASSSGPGEPQHF
TRBJ1-3	TRBV5-1	NA	NA	TGCGCCAGCAGCATTGCGGGGTCTCCACTGTCCGGCTCTGGAAACACCATATATTTT	CASSIAGSPLSGSGNTIYF
TRBJ2-1	TRBV7-9	NA	TRBD2	TGTGCCAGCAGCCCACGTTCAAGCGGGGGCCCCTCCTACAATGAGCAGTTCTTC	CASSPRSSGGPSYNEQFF
TRBJ1-4	TRBV19	NA	NA	TGTGCCAGTAGTATAGTTGCGGTAGCTAATGAAAAACTGTTTTTT	CASSIVAVANEKLFF
TRBJ1-2	TRBV18	NA	NA	TGTGCCAGCTCACTTACGGACAGCTATGGCTACACCTTC	CASSLTDSYGYTF
TRBJ2-1	TRBV9	NA	NA	TGTGCCAGCAGCTGGACTTCCGACAATGAGCAGTTCTTC	CASSWTSDNEQFF
TRBJ1-1	TRBV28	NA	NA	TGTGCCAGCAACCTCCGACATAGGGGGTCTGAAGCTTTCTTT	CASNLRHRGSEAFF
TRBJ1-5	TRBV9	NA	TRBD1	TGTGCCAGCAGCGTTTCAGGGGGGCATCAGCCCCAGCATTTT	CASSVSGGHQPQHF
TRBJ1-2	TRBV5-1	NA	TRBD1	TGCGCCAGCAGCTTGTCGGCGACAGGGGGCGGTGGCTACACCTTC	CASSLSATGGGGYTF
TRBJ1-3	TRBV28	once	TRBD1	TGTGCCAGCAGGGAAGGGACAGGGGGCGGAAACACCATATATTTT	CASREGTGGGNTIYF
TRBJ1-2	TRBV5-1	once	TRBD1	TGCGCCAGCAGCCCCGGGACAGGCGTTAACTATGGCTACACCTTC	CASSPGTGVNYGYTF
TRBJ2-7	TRBV7-2	once	NA	TGTGCCAGCGTGGGCAGCCTTGCACTAGGGCAGTACTTC	CASVGSLALGQYF
TRBJ2-5	TRBV6-6	NA	NA	TGTGCCAGCAGTGAGTACAGTCCCCAAGAGACCCAGTACTTC	CASSEYSPQETQYF
TRBJ1-6	TRBV5-1	NA	NA	TGCGCCAGCAGCTTGGGCGGCGGCCAAACTCCCTCGTGGCAGGGAGGCTCCTATAATTCACCCCTCCACTTT	CASSLGGGQTPSWQGGSYNSPLHF
TRBJ2-7	TRBV6-5	NA	TRBD1	TGTGCCAGCAGTTACTCGAGGGACAGGGGAGACTACGAGCAGTACTTC	CASSYSRDRGDYEQYF
TRBJ2-1	TRBV5-1	NA	NA	TGCGCCAGCAGCTTCTCCGACCCCCTACGACGGTTCGGGGAGCAGTTCTTC	CASSFSDPLRRFGEQFF
TRBJ1-1	TRBV11-3	NA	TRBD1	TGTGCCAGCAGCTCTTATGGAGGACAGGCTGAAGCTTTCTTT	CASSSYGGQAEAFF
TRBJ1-2	TRBV4-3	NA	TRBD1	TGCGCCAGCAGCCAAGATATGGGACAGGGGGCGCTTGGGTATGGCTACACCTTC	CASSQDMGQGALGYGYTF
TRBJ1-1	TRBV24-1	NA	NA	TGTGCCACCAGTGACCCTGGGACGGAGGAGGGATGGCTCTTT	CATSDPGTEEGWLF
TRBJ1-1	TRBV21-1	NA	NA	TGTGCCAGCACAGGAGGATGGCAGTTCCACATGAACACTGAAGCTTTCTTT	CASTGGWQFHMNTEAFF
TRBJ2-3	TRBV18	NA	NA	TGTGCCAGCTCACGGCCAACAGATACGCAGTATTTT	CASSRPTDTQYF
TRBJ2-7	TRBV19	NA	TRBD1	TGTGCCAGTAGTATGGACAGGGCCTACGAGCAGTACTTC	CASSMDRAYEQYF
TRBJ2-1	TRBV5-1	NA	NA	TGCGCCAGCAGCTTGGCTCCCACATGGCAGTTCTTC	CASSLAPTWQFF
TRBJ2-7	TRBV11-2	NA	TRBD2	TGTGCCAGCAGCTTAGATAGCGGGCAGGGAGACGAGCAGTACTTC	CASSLDSGQGDEQYF
TRBJ2-7	TRBV12-3/TRBV12-4	NA	NA	TGTGCCAGCACCCCTGGGCCCTTCCAAGAGCAGTACTTC	CASTPGPFQEQYF
TRBJ2-2	TRBV2	once	TRBD2	TGTGCCAGCAGTCCTAGCGGCGCCGGGGAGCTGTTTTTT	CASSPSGAGELFF
TRBJ1-2	TRBV25-1	once	TRBD1	TGTGCCAGCAGTGACAGGGGACAGAAGAGTAGCTACACCTTC	CASSDRGQKSSYTF
TRBJ1-5	TRBV28	many	NA	TGTGCCAGCACGATTCGGGTTGCCAATCAGCCCCAGCATTTT	CASTIRVANQPQHF
TRBJ1-3	TRBV30	once	NA	TGTGCCTGGAGTCCCGACACCTCTGGAAACACCATATATTTT	CAWSPDTSGNTIYF